These 31 T cell receptor beta chains came from one sample sequenced in a study of T cell changes during pregnancy in multiple sclerosis. The assay was immunoSEQ multiplex PCR, and TCRdb's table has in-frame clones only and misses some. The sample consists of 55,000 to 95,000 clones, just over 90% of them appearing once. The sequences come from peripheral blood, collected in the second trimester of pregnancy. The receptors were sampled from a female donor in good health, enrolled as a control in a pregnancy study.

This chain connects TRBV30 to TRBJ1-4; 7 nucleotides line up with TRBD1. Trimming at V came to 7 bases and at J to 5 bases, leaving 13 bases not matched to a gene. The germline V gene has CDR1 GTSNPN and CDR2 SVGIG (reference sequence). The CDR3 sequence is 15 residues long. The CDR3 region has the DNA TGTGCCTCAACCAGGACAGGCGCGGGGAATGAAAAACTGTTTTTT. This gives the protein CASTRTGAGNEKLFF.

The chain uses TRBV5-8 and TRBJ2-3, with 13 bases that match TRBD2. Germline V gene data show CDR1 as SGHTS and CDR2 as YDEGEE. The CDR3 totals 18 residues. V was clipped by 4 bases and J by 3 bases; unmatched bases: 11. CDR3 coding DNA: TGTGCCAGCAGCCCGGGACTAGCGGGGAGGTTAGGGACAGATACGCAGTATTTT. Protein product: CASSPGLAGRLGTDTQYF.

The V call is TRBV7-3, the J call TRBJ1-1; a possible D gene is TRBD1 (5 bases). V was trimmed by 4 bases and J by 3 bases, leaving 9 bases between them. The CDR3 length is 13 residues. In germline, CDR1 is SGHTA, CDR2 FQGTGA. The CDR3 DNA follows: TGTGCCAGCAGCTACGACAGCTACACTGAAGCTTTCTTT. Its translation is CASSYDSYTEAFF. Full variable domain (missing parts from reference TRBV7-3 and TRBJ1-1): GAGVSQTPSNKVTEKGKYVELRCDPISGHTALYWYRQSLGQGPEFLIYFQGTGAADDSGLPNDRFFAVRPEGSVSTLKIQRTERGDSAVYLCASSYDSYTEAFFGQGTRLTVV.

This clone was counted a single time. This chain joins TRBV6-6 and TRBJ2-3; 9 bases agree with TRBD1. Germline V lookup: CDR1 MNHNY, CDR2 SVGAGI (reference sequence). J was trimmed by 3 bases and V by 5 bases; bases with no gene match: 3. CDR3 length: 14 residues. The CDR3: CASSLTGGTDTQYF. CDR3 coding DNA: TGTGCCAGCAGTCTGACAGGGGGGACAGATACGCAGTATTTT.

The genes are TRBV4-1 and TRBJ2-7; D call uncertain. CDR1 is MGHRA and CDR2 is YSYEKL in the germline V gene. The V and J ends lost 8 bases and 3 bases respectively, with 14 bases between them. The CDR3 loop spans 13 amino acids. The CDR3 reads CASAPRQSYEQYF. The CDR3 DNA is TGCGCCAGCGCTCCGCGGCAGAGCTACGAGCAGTACTTC.

The genes are TRBV7-2 and TRBJ1-6; the D gene is possibly TRBD1 (5 bases). Germline V gives CDR1 SGHTA, CDR2 FQGNSA. The CDR3 has 14 residues. V gave up 1 base and J gave up 6 bases, with 7 bases separating them. This CDR3 is CASSLVGVNSPLHF. CDR3 DNA: TGTGCCAGCAGCTTAGTAGGGGTTAATTCACCCCTCCACTTT. Complete variable domain (other parts from reference TRBV7-2 and TRBJ1-6): GAGVSQSPSNKVTEKGKDVELRCDPISGHTALYWYRQSLGQGLEFLIYFQGNSAPDKSGLPSDRFSAERTGGSVSTLTIQRTQQEDSAVYLCASSLVGVNSPLHFGNGTRLTVT.

This chain joins TRBV7-2 and TRBJ1-3, with 8 bases aligning to TRBD1. Losses at the gene ends were 5 bases for V and 4 bases for J; bases not matched to a gene: 7. The CDR3 has 15 amino acids. Per the germline V gene, CDR1 is SGHTA and CDR2 is FQGNSA. This CDR3 reads CASSAAGGSGNTIYF. The CDR3 DNA reads as TGTGCCAGCAGCGCAGCAGGGGGCTCGGGAAACACCATATATTTT.

J is TRBJ1-4 and V is TRBV28; weak D call: TRBD1 (6 bases). This CDR3 is built from 14 residues. Germline CDR1 is MDHEN and CDR2 is SYDVKM. V shed 6 bases and J shed 11 bases, with 19 bases lying between them. CDR3 in amino acids: CASRPGHTDPKLFF. CDR3 DNA: TGTGCCAGCAGACCGGGACATACCGATCCCAAACTGTTTTTT.

The gene calls are TRBV7-3 and TRBJ2-3, with 11 bases that match TRBD1. Germline assignment: CDR1 SGHTA and CDR2 FQGTGA. The CDR3 has 16 amino acids. Germline trimming cut 5 bases from V and 5 bases from J; bases unmatched to any gene: 9. The DNA of the CDR3 is TGTGCCAGCAGCCCTACCAGGACAGGGGGCGTAGATACGCAGTATTTT. Its protein product is CASSPTRTGGVDTQYF.

The chain joins TRBV6-1 to TRBJ1-5; a possible D gene is TRBD1 (5 bases). The V gene's germline CDR1 is MNHNS and CDR2 SASEGT. V shed 11 bases and J shed 4 bases, with 15 bases lying between them. CDR3 length: 13 residues. The CDR3 is CAVNRGLNQPQHF. CDR3 coding DNA: TGTGCCGTAAATAGGGGTCTAAATCAGCCCCAGCATTTT.

The CDR3 coding sequence is TGTGCCAGCAGCTCCCCCCGGGGGAGCGGCTACAATGAGCAGTTCTTC. Translation: CASSSPRGSGYNEQFF. This sequence joins TRBV7-2 and TRBJ2-1, with TRBD2 as a possible D gene (6 bases). Trimming took off 4 bases at V and 3 bases at J, with 16 bases between the two ends. CDR1 SGHTA and CDR2 FQGNSA come from the germline V gene. The CDR3 runs 16 residues.

This clone was seen a handful of times. The V gene is TRBV4-1, the J gene TRBJ1-6, with D perhaps TRBD1 (6 bases). The CDR3 has 15 amino acids. V was clipped by 2 bases and J by 4 bases, with 9 bases between them. Germline V lookup: CDR1 MGHRA, CDR2 YSYEKL. CDR3 residues: CASSQRDTYNSPLHF. The CDR3 nucleotides are TGCGCCAGCAGCCAAAGGGACACATATAATTCACCCCTCCACTTT.

This chain connects TRBV6-1 to TRBJ1-1, with D perhaps matching TRBD1 (6 bases). This CDR3 spans 14 amino acids. Trimming stripped 4 bases from V and 3 bases from J, with 12 bases between. The germline V gene encodes CDR1 MNHNS and CDR2 SASEGT. CDR3 nucleotides: TGTGCCAGCAGTGTTAGGGACACTGACACTGAAGCTTTCTTT. This gives the protein CASSVRDTDTEAFF.

The chain is built from TRBV29-1 and TRBJ1-1; no definite D call. Germline V gene lookup returns CDR1 SQVTM and CDR2 ANQGSEA. The CDR3 covers 12 residues. V dropped 5 bases and J dropped 4 bases, with 11 bases sitting between them. The DNA of the CDR3 is TGCAGCGTTATCTGGAGAGGCACTGAAGCTTTCTTT. This encodes CSVIWRGTEAFF.

For this clone: A junction end diverges from the germline sequence, so it may reflect a read error. This chain's CDR3 is CASSLETTIHRIF. For the CDR3, the DNA is TGTGCCAGCAGCTTAGAGACGACCATCCACAGGATCTTC. The J gene is TRBJ2-1, the V gene TRBV7-8, with a tentative D call TRBD1 (5 bases). Germline V lookup: CDR1 SGHVS, CDR2 FQNEAQ. The CDR3 covers 13 residues. Filled out from reference TRBV7-8 and TRBJ2-1, the complete variable domain reads GAGVSQSPRYKVAKRGQDVALRCDPISGHVSLFWYQQALGQGPEFLTYFQNEAQLDKSGLPSDRFFAERPEGSVSTLKIQRTQQEDSAVYLCASSLETTIHRIFGPGTRLTVL.

The chain carries TRBV29-1 and TRBJ1-2; weak D call: TRBD1 (5 bases). Germline V gene data show CDR1 as SQVTM and CDR2 as ANQGSEA. V dropped 7 bases and J dropped 4 bases, with 16 bases sitting between them. CDR3 size: 13 residues. The DNA for the CDR3 is TGCAGCGCCCTACGGGGGGGTGGCTATGGCTACACCTTC. This codes for CSALRGGGYGYTF.

The V and J genes are TRBV6-1 and TRBJ1-2; TRBD1 is a possible D gene (5 bases). V was trimmed by 6 bases and J by 4 bases, leaving 12 bases between them. Germline values: CDR1 MNHNS, CDR2 SASEGT. This CDR3 is 13 amino acids long. The CDR3 loop is CASSLGEIYGYTF. In DNA, the CDR3 is TGTGCCAGCAGCCTAGGGGAAATCTATGGCTACACCTTC.

This chain joins TRBV2 and TRBJ1-2; TRBD1 might be the D (6 bases). V lost 6 bases and J lost 5, with 13 bases in between. From germline, CDR1 is SNHLY and CDR2 FYNNEI. The CDR3 consists of 13 residues. The CDR3 is CASRVGQIYGYTF. CDR3 in DNA: TGTGCCAGCAGGGTTGGACAGATATATGGCTACACCTTC.

This sequence joins TRBV30 and TRBJ1-6, with D possibly being TRBD1 (6 bases). The germline gives CDR1 GTSNPN, CDR2 SVGIG (reference sequence). The CDR3 loop spans 13 amino acids. The V end was cut by 3 bases, the J end by 4 bases, with 7 bases between. The chain's CDR3 is CAWRDRYNSPLHF. As DNA, the CDR3 is TGTGCCTGGAGGGACAGATATAATTCACCCCTCCACTTT.

The V gene is TRBV18, the J gene TRBJ2-7; 8 bases are a match to TRBD2. The J segment lost 0 bases and the V segment lost 2 bases, leaving 9 bases of the junction unmatched. Germline CDR1 is KGHSH and CDR2 is LQKENI. The CDR3 sequence is 17 residues long. CDR3 amino acids: CASSPNRGTRSSYEQYF. CDR3 coding DNA: TGTGCCAGCTCACCAAACCGGGGGACTAGAAGCTCCTACGAGCAGTACTTC.

V and J are TRBV5-6 and TRBJ1-5; 7 bases agree with TRBD1. Germline V gene sequence: CDR1 SGHDT, CDR2 YYEEEE. V lost 7 bases to trimming and J lost 4 bases; unmatched junction nucleotides: 5. The CDR3 is 13 residues long. The CDR3 is CASGNRGNQPQHF. CDR3 bases: TGTGCCAGCGGAAACAGGGGAAATCAGCCCCAGCATTTT.

This clone was seen a handful of times. The DNA of the CDR3 is TGTGCCAGCAGTGAAGTAGGACAGGGGTATTCCGATTATGGCTACACCTTC. It encodes CASSEVGQGYSDYGYTF. The V and J genes are TRBV2 and TRBJ1-2, with 9 bases that match TRBD1. J lost 5 bases, V lost 1 base, and 11 bases had no gene match. Germline V gives CDR1 SNHLY, CDR2 FYNNEI. This CDR3 contains 17 residues. Together with reference TRBV2 and TRBJ1-2, the CDR3 gives the full variable domain: EPEVTQTPSHQVTQMGQEVILRCVPISNHLYFYWYRQILGQKVEFLVSFYNNEISEKSEIFDDQFSVERPDGSNFTLKIRSTKLEDSAMYFCASSEVGQGYSDYGYTFGSGTRLTVV.

This rearrangement joins TRBV29-1 to TRBJ2-1, with D maybe TRBD1 (6 bases). Germline loops: CDR1 SQVTM, CDR2 ANQGSEA. The germline V and J ends were trimmed by 7 bases and 5 bases, with 9 bases remaining between them. The CDR3 is 11 amino acids. The DNA for the CDR3 is TGCAGCGGAGGACAGAACAATGAGCAGTTCTTC. Protein product: CSGGQNNEQFF.

This chain joins TRBV2 and TRBJ1-2; D possibly corresponds to TRBD1 (6 bases). This CDR3 has 13 residues. Trimming left V 5 bases short and J 7 bases short, with 14 bases between. Germline lookup yields CDR1 SNHLY and CDR2 FYNNEI. For the CDR3, the DNA is TGTGCCAGCAGTCTAGGGGGGGCCCTTGGCTACACCTTC. Its protein is CASSLGGALGYTF.

The rearrangement links TRBV30 to TRBJ1-1; D might be TRBD1 (6 bases). CDR3 length: 13 residues. CDR1 and CDR2 from the germline V gene are GTSNPN and SVGIG (reference sequence). Trimming removed 4 bases from V and 6 bases from J, with 15 bases in between. The CDR3 here is CAWTPTGGPEAFF. The CDR3 nucleotides are TGTGCCTGGACCCCGACAGGTGGTCCTGAAGCTTTCTTT.

The CDR3 region has the DNA TGCGCCAGCAGCCAAGGGGCAGCCCAAACTAGCACAGATACGCAGTATTTT. As protein: CASSQGAAQTSTDTQYF. The J gene is TRBJ2-3, the V gene TRBV4-1, with unresolved D. CDR1 and CDR2 from the germline V gene are MGHRA and YSYEKL. The length of the CDR3 is 17 residues. V was clipped by 1 base and J by 0 bases, with 14 bases between them.

The rearrangement uses TRBV28 and TRBJ2-7; possible D gene TRBD1, 5 bases. Trimming took off 5 bases at V and 5 bases at J, with 13 bases between the two ends. The CDR3 has 13 residues. Germline-derived CDR1 and CDR2 are MDHEN and SYDVKM. The CDR3 here is CASSHSRAHEQYF. CDR3 in DNA: TGTGCCAGCAGTCATTCCAGGGCTCACGAGCAGTACTTC. The whole variable domain, remainder taken from reference TRBV28 and TRBJ2-7, is DVKVTQSSRYLVKRTGEKVFLECVQDMDHENMFWYRQDPGLGLRLIYFSYDVKMKEKGDIPEGYSVSREKKERFSLILESASTNQTSMYLCASSHSRAHEQYFGPGTRLTVT.

The gene calls are TRBV6-1 and TRBJ1-3; the D is unclear. The germline V and J ends were trimmed by 2 bases and 5 bases, with 13 bases remaining between them. This CDR3 is 15 amino acids long. Germline lookup yields CDR1 MNHNS and CDR2 SASEGT. The CDR3 sequence: CASSEMAGGRNTIYF. The CDR3, as DNA: TGTGCCAGCAGTGAAATGGCGGGAGGGCGAAACACCATATATTTT.

The chain links TRBV6-6 to TRBJ2-7, with TRBD1 matching over 9 bases. V lost 6 bases, J lost 2 bases, and 8 bases stayed unmatched. CDR3 length equals 15 residues. Germline loops: CDR1 MNHNY, CDR2 SVGAGI (reference sequence). The CDR3 nucleotides are TGTGCCAGCAGCCTTGGGACAGGGCTTCCCTACGAGCAGTACTTC. Amino acids: CASSLGTGLPYEQYF.

The rearrangement joins TRBV4-2 to TRBJ2-7; D possibly corresponds to TRBD1 (5 bases). Per the germline V gene, CDR1 is LGHNA and CDR2 is YNFKEQ. V lost 4 bases to trimming and J lost 2 bases, with 18 bases between them. The CDR3 loop spans 16 amino acids. The CDR3 DNA reads TGTGCCAGCAGCCCAGCGACAGCGACCTCAACCTACGAGCAGTACTTC. Protein sequence: CASSPATATSTYEQYF.

Here the CDR3 DNA reads TGTGCCATCAAGGCAGCGGGGACAGAGACCCAGTACTTC. This translates into CAIKAAGTETQYF. This sequence joins TRBV10-3 and TRBJ2-5; 7 bases agree with TRBD2. This CDR3 region has 13 residues. V was pared by 7 bases and J by 4 bases, with 6 bases of the junction left unmatched. The germline V gene encodes CDR1 ENHRY and CDR2 SYGVKD.